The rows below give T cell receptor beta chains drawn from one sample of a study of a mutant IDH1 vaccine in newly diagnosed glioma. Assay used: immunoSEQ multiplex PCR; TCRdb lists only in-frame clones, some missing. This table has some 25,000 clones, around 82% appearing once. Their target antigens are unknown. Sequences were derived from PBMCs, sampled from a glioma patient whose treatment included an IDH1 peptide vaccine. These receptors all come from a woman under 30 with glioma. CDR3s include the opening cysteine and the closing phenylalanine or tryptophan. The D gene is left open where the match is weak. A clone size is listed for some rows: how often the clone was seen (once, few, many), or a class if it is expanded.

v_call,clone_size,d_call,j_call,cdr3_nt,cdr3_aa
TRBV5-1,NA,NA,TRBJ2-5,TGCGCCAGCAGCTTGGCGGCCAATGCTCAAGAGACCCAGTACTTC,CASSLAANAQETQYF
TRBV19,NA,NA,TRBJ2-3,TGTGCCAGTAGTATCGAACAGGGTGTTGGAGATACGCAGTATTTT,CASSIEQGVGDTQYF
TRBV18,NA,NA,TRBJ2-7,TGTGCCAGCTCACCTGGGACGGGCATCACCTACGAGCAGTACTTC,CASSPGTGITYEQYF
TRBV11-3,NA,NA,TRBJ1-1,TGTGCCAGCAGCCCAGACAGAACCTCCACTGAAGCTTTCTTT,CASSPDRTSTEAFF
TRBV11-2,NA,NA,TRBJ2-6,TGTGCCAGCAGCTTAGGGTCAGGGCCTGGGGCCAACGTCCTGACTTTC,CASSLGSGPGANVLTF
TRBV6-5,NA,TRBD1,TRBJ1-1,TGTGCCAGCAGTTACTCGGTGGAGGGGGCGAAAGCTTTCTTT,CASSYSVEGAKAFF
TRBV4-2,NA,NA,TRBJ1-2,TGTGCCAGCAGCCAAGAGGTCAGTCAGGCCTATGGCTACACCTTC,CASSQEVSQAYGYTF
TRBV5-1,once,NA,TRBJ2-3,TGCGCCAGCAGGGGCAGGTTCGGCACAGATACGCAGTATTTT,CASRGRFGTDTQYF
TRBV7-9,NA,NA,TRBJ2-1,TGTGCCAGCAGCCCCCTGGGGAGCTCCTACAATGAGCAGTTCTTC,CASSPLGSSYNEQFF
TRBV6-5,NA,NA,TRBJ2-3,TGTGCCAGCAGTGCCTTGTCCCAATACACAGATACGCAGTATTTT,CASSALSQYTDTQYF
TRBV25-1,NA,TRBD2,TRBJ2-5,TGTGCCAGCAGTGCTCTAGCGGGAGAAGAGACCCAGTACTTC,CASSALAGEETQYF
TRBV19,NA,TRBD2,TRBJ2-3,TGTGCCAGTAGTGCCGCCCGGGCGCGCGGGGGGGATACGCAGTATTTT,CASSAARARGGDTQYF
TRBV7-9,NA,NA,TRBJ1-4,TGTGCCAGCAGCTTCCCCGGGACGGTTAATGAAAAACTGTTTTTT,CASSFPGTVNEKLFF
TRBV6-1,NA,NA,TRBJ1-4,TGTGCCAGCAGACCAGGACAGAATAATGAAAAACTGTTTTTT,CASRPGQNNEKLFF
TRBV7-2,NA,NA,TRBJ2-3,TGTGCCAGCAGCTTAGGATCGAGGGCCGCAGATACGCAGTATTTT,CASSLGSRAADTQYF
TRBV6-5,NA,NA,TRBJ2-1,TGTGCCAGCACCCCCCGACCATCAGTCTACAATGAGCAGTTCTTC,CASTPRPSVYNEQFF
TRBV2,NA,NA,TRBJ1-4,TGTGCCAGCAGTGAAGTCGGCTTGGTGTTTTTT,CASSEVGLVFF
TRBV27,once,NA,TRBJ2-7,TGTGCCAGCTCTTTACGGTTGGGGGCTACCAGTGGGTACGAGCAGTACTTC,CASSLRLGATSGYEQYF
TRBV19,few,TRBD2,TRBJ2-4,TGTGCCAGTAGTATGGAGCGGGGAGGGGCCAAAAACATTCAGTACTTC,CASSMERGGAKNIQYF
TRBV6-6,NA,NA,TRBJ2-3,TGTGCCAGCAGTTACTCACAGGGTTCAGATACGCAGTATTTT,CASSYSQGSDTQYF
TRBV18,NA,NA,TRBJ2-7,TGTGCCAGCTCACCGGGTCCACCAGACATCTCCTACGAGCAGTACTTC,CASSPGPPDISYEQYF
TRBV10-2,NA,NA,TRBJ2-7,TGCGCCAGCAGTGACCCGTCCTCCTACGAGCAGTACTTC,CASSDPSSYEQYF
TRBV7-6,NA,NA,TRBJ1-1,TGTGCCAGCAGCTTAGCGGTCTGGCAGGACACTGAAGCTTTCTTT,CASSLAVWQDTEAFF
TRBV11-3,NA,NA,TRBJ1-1,TGTGCCAGCAGCTTAGAGATGGGGCAGCGTGAAGCTTTCTTT,CASSLEMGQREAFF
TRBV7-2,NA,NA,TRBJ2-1,TGTGCCAGCAGCCAACCGGGAGATTACAATGAGCAGTTCTTC,CASSQPGDYNEQFF
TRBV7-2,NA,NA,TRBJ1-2,TGTGCCAGCAGCTTAAGATTTGGTGATGGCTACACCTTC,CASSLRFGDGYTF
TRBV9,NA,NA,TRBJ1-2,TGTGCCAGCAGTAGGGACTTCCATGGCTACACCTTC,CASSRDFHGYTF
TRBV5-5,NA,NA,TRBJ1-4,TGTGCCAGCAGCTTGGCCGGTGGCGGTGTAACAACTAATGAAAAACTGTTTTTT,CASSLAGGGVTTNEKLFF
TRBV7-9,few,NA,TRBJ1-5,TGTGCCAGCAGCTTAGCTCATCGAGGAAATCAGCCCCAGCATTTT,CASSLAHRGNQPQHF
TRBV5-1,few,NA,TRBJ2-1,TGCGCCAGCAGCTTAGGACAGTCGATGGATTTTGGCTCGGTGTTCTTC,CASSLGQSMDFGSVFF
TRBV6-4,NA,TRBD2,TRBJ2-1,TGTGCCAGCAGTGACCAAGCGGGGGCCATCTTTGAGCAGTTCTTC,CASSDQAGAIFEQFF
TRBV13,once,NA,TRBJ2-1,TGTGCCAGCAGCGCTCAGGGATACAATGAGCAGTTCTTC,CASSAQGYNEQFF
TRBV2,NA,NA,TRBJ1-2,TGTGCCAGCAGGGCGCTTGGGGTCTATGGCTACACCTTC,CASRALGVYGYTF
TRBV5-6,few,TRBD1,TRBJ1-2,TGTGCCAGCAGCTTGTGGGGGACAGCCTCCACCTTC,CASSLWGTASTF
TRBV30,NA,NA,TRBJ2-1,TGTGCCTGGGGCGTACATACCTATGAGCAGTTCTTC,CAWGVHTYEQFF
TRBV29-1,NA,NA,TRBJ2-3,TGCAGCGTCTCGGGGGTAGTGGATACGCAGTATTTT,CSVSGVVDTQYF
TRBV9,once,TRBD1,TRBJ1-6,TGTGCCAGCAGCGTAGGGACAGGGGGTAGTTCACCCCTCCACTTT,CASSVGTGGSSPLHF
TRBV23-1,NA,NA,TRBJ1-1,TGCGCCAGCACCACTGACGACTCGTACAGGGACACTGAAGCTTTCTTT,CASTTDDSYRDTEAFF
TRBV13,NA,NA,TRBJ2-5,TGTGCCAGCAGCCCCCGAACCGGGACTCCCAGAGAGACCCAGTACTTC,CASSPRTGTPRETQYF
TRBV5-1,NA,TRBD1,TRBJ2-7,TGCGCCAGCAGCTCGGGACAGCCCTACGAGCAGTACTTC,CASSSGQPYEQYF
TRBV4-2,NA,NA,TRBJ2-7,TGTGCCAGCAGTACCGGGACGGGGATCTCCTACGAGCAGTACTTC,CASSTGTGISYEQYF
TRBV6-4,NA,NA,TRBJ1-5,TGTCCTACTGACGTCGGCAATCAGCCCCAGCATTTT,CPTDVGNQPQHF
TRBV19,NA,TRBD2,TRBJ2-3,TGTGCCAGTAGGAGGGGAGGGCTAGCGGGAAGCACAGATACGCAGTATTTT,CASRRGGLAGSTDTQYF
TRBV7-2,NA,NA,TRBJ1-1,TGTGCCAGCAGCTGGGAGAGTAAGAACACTGAAGCTTTCTTT,CASSWESKNTEAFF
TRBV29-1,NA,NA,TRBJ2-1,TGCAGCGTCGGGACAACCTACAATGAGCAGTTCTTC,CSVGTTYNEQFF
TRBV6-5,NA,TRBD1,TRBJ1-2,TGTGCCAGCAGTTTTTGGACAGGGGTAGGCTACACCTTC,CASSFWTGVGYTF
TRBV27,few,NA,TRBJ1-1,TGTGCCAGCAGTTCTCGACTCTTTTCGGACACTGAAGCTTTCTTT,CASSSRLFSDTEAFF
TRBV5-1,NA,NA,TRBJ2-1,TGCGCCAGCAGCTTGGACGGGGGCAAGCAGTTCTTC,CASSLDGGKQFF
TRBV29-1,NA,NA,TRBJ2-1,TGCAGCGTTCGGGACGGGGTGCACAATGAGCAGTTCTTC,CSVRDGVHNEQFF
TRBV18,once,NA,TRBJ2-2,TGTGCCAGCTCACCTCAGGGAGAGAGCACCGGGGAGCTGTTTTTT,CASSPQGESTGELFF
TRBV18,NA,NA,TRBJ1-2,TGTGCCAGCTCACCACTAAAAGGGAACTATGGCTACACCTTC,CASSPLKGNYGYTF
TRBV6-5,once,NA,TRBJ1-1,TGTGCCAGTAGTTACTCGAATTGGGGGGGGCCCACTGAAGCTTTCTTT,CASSYSNWGGPTEAFF
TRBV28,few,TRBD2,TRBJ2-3,TGTGCCAGCAGTCCCAGCGGGAGAGGAACAGATACGCAGTATTTT,CASSPSGRGTDTQYF
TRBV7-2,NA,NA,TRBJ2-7,TGTGCCAGCAGCGAGACCCCAGGTTACGAGCAGTACTTC,CASSETPGYEQYF
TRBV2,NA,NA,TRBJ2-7,TGTGCCAGCAGTGGTAGTAAAGGGCAGTACTTC,CASSGSKGQYF